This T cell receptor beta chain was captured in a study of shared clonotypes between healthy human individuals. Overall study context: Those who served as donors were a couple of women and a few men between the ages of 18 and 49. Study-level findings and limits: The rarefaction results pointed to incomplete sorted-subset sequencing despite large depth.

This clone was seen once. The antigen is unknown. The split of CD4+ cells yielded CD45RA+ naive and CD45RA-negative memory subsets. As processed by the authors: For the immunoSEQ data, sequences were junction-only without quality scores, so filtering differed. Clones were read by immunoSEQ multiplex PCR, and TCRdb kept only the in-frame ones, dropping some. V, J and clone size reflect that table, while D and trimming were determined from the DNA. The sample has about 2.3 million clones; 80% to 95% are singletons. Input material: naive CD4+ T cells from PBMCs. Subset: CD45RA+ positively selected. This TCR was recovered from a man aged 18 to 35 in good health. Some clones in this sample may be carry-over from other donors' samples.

The CDR3 reads CASSLRAGSLDTQYF. CDR3 bases: TGTGCCAGCAGCTTAAGGGCGGGAAGTTTAGATACGCAGTATTTT. The chain links TRBV7-9 to TRBJ2-3; D is perhaps TRBD2 (6 bases). The CDR3 length is 15 residues. From germline, CDR1 is SEHNR and CDR2 FQNEAQ (reference sequence). Trimming removed 2 bases at V and 5 bases at J, with 14 bases between.